The 6 T cell receptor beta chains given below trace back to one sample, sequenced in a study of cytomegalovirus exposure and HLA in healthy donors. 13 Jbeta primers and 60 Vbeta primers were used for the PCR. Clones were sequenced by immunoSEQ multiplex PCR, and TCRdb holds only the in-frame ones, with some missing. The table shows about 150,000 clones, with about 70% occurring only once. The material sequenced was PBMCs. Source of these receptors: a male donor in good health and CMV-seronegative.

The chain uses TRBV4-2 and TRBJ2-7; TRBD1 agrees at 7 bases. V was clipped by 0 bases and J by 2 bases; unmatched bases: 4. Germline V gene sequence: CDR1 LGHNA, CDR2 YNFKEQ. The CDR3 has 15 amino acids. This CDR3 reads CASSQDFQGAYEQYF. The CDR3 nucleotides read TGTGCCAGCAGCCAAGACTTCCAGGGGGCCTACGAGCAGTACTTC.

The chain carries TRBV28 and TRBJ2-7; the D is unclear. CDR3 size: 12 residues. CDR1 is MDHEN, CDR2 SYDVKM, per germline. Trimming left V 4 bases short and J 1 base short, with 5 bases between. CDR3 sequence reads: CASSYTSYEQYF. As DNA, the CDR3 is TGTGCCAGCAGTTATACTTCCTACGAGCAGTACTTC. The full variable domain, rest sourced from reference TRBV28 and TRBJ2-7, is DVKVTQSSRYLVKRTGEKVFLECVQDMDHENMFWYRQDPGLGLRLIYFSYDVKMKEKGDIPEGYSVSREKKERFSLILESASTNQTSMYLCASSYTSYEQYFGPGTRLTVT.

The J gene is TRBJ2-3, the V gene TRBV2, with TRBD1 as a possible D gene (5 bases). Trimming took 0 bases from V and 6 from J, leaving 10 bases between them. Looked up from germline, CDR1 is SNHLY and CDR2 is FYNNEI. CDR3 length equals 14 residues. DNA of the CDR3: TGTGCCAGCAGTGAAGCGCAAGGGGCGGATACGCAGTATTTT. It encodes CASSEAQGADTQYF.

The chain is built from TRBV7-2 and TRBJ2-5; 7 nucleotides agree with TRBD1. The J call may be incorrect, as the DNA end agrees better with TRBJ2-7. CDR3 length equals 15 residues. The germline CDR1 and CDR2 sequences are SGHTA and FQGNSA. The CDR3 bases are TGTGCCAGCAGCTTCGGACAGGTTTACTCCTACGAGCAGTACTTC. Translation: CASSFGQVYSYEQYF.

There are a few counts of this clone. This chain links TRBV7-9 with TRBJ1-2, with D perhaps TRBD1 (5 bases). This CDR3 has 13 residues. Germline V gene data show CDR1 as SEHNR and CDR2 as FQNEAQ (reference sequence). Deletions cut 1 base from V and 6 bases from J, with 9 bases between. This CDR3 reads CASSLGGVDGYTF. In nucleotides, the CDR3 is TGTGCCAGCAGCTTAGGGGGGGTAGATGGCTACACCTTC.

The V call is TRBV4-1, the J call TRBJ1-2, with 7 bases matching TRBD1. This CDR3 has 14 residues. Per the germline V gene, CDR1 is MGHRA and CDR2 is YSYEKL. J was trimmed by 7 bases and V by 2 bases; bases with no gene match: 7. CDR3 in DNA: TGCGCCAGCAGCCAACCGGGACAGATACCTGGCTACACCTTC. It specifies CASSQPGQIPGYTF.